These T cell receptor beta chains were read from a single sample in a study of early T cells in non-severe SARS-CoV-2 infection. One entry per CDR3 protein, called by TCRdb with MiXCR from the 5' RACE reads. The table shows tens of thousands of distinct CDR3 sequences, with 5.8% occurring only once. Sequencing was carried out using whole blood. Every receptor here comes from an adult who was a healthcare worker with PCR-confirmed SARS-CoV-2 infection or an uninfected control (not recorded which). CDR3s include the opening cysteine and the closing phenylalanine or tryptophan. Each record gives: J gene, clone size, V gene, D gene, CDR3 DNA, CDR3 protein. A D gene is named only where the DNA matches it firmly. Clone size is given for some rows only: seen once, a few or many times, or a class if the clone is expanded.

>TRBJ2-1|many|TRBV6-5|TRBD1
TGTGCCAGCAGAGGTACAGGGGCCGCGGAGCAGTTCTTC
CASRGTGAAEQFF
>TRBJ2-5|many|TRBV12-3/TRBV12-4|NA
TGTGCCAGCAGTTTAACTGAGACCCAGTACTTC
CASSLTETQYF
>TRBJ2-5|few|TRBV27|TRBD2
TGTGCCAGCAGCCGTGGCAGCGGGGGGGCCACAGAGACCCAGTACTTC
CASSRGSGGATETQYF
>TRBJ2-1|many|TRBV2|NA
TGTGCCAGCAGTGAAGTTCTGGGCTCCTACAATGAGCAGTTCTTC
CASSEVLGSYNEQFF
>TRBJ1-1|many|TRBV5-1|NA
TGCGCCAGCAGCTCAAGCGGGGGGAACACTGAAGCTTTCTTT
CASSSSGGNTEAFF
>TRBJ1-1|many|TRBV4-1|NA
TGCGCCAGCAGCCAAGAAAGCCCAGGGTCCACTGAAGCTTTCTTT
CASSQESPGSTEAFF
>TRBJ1-2|many|TRBV7-9|NA
TGTGCCAGCAGCTTAGCATTAAGAGGAGACTATGGCTACACCTTC
CASSLALRGDYGYTF
>TRBJ2-7|many|TRBV6-6|NA
TGTGCCAGCAGTTACTCAGTAAACCCCTCCTACGAGCAGTACTTC
CASSYSVNPSYEQYF
>TRBJ2-1|few|TRBV30|TRBD2
TGTGCCTGGAGTGTACTAGCGGGAAATGAGCAGTTCTTC
CAWSVLAGNEQFF
>TRBJ1-2|few|TRBV7-3|NA
TGTGCCAGCAGCCCCGGGCCAAGCTATGGCTACACCTTC
CASSPGPSYGYTF
>TRBJ2-3|many|TRBV29-1|NA
TGCAGCGTCGGGGATACGTTGGGCACAGATACGCAGTATTTT
CSVGDTLGTDTQYF
>TRBJ2-5|many|TRBV2|NA
TGTGCCACGGAGCTGCAGGAGACCCAGTACTTC
CATELQETQYF
>TRBJ2-1|many|TRBV2|TRBD2
TGTGCCAGCACCTCTTTGAGCGGGAAGGGGAATGAGCAGTTCTTC
CASTSLSGKGNEQFF
>TRBJ1-2|many|TRBV29-1|TRBD1
TGCAGCGTTGAGCCAATGGACAGGGTAGGGTATGGCTACACCTTC
CSVEPMDRVGYGYTF
>TRBJ2-2|NA|TRBV20-1|NA
TGCAGTGCTAGACCTACAGGGATCACCGGGGAGCTGTTTTTT
CSARPTGITGELFF
>TRBJ2-3|NA|TRBV4-3|NA
TGCGCCAGCAGCCAGGTGACTAGGGGTGATACGCAGTATTTT
CASSQVTRGDTQYF
>TRBJ2-5|many|TRBV5-1|NA
TGCGCCAGCAGCTTGGGTAGCGGCCAAGAGACCCAGTACTTC
CASSLGSGQETQYF
>TRBJ2-2|medium-sized|TRBV11-2|TRBD2
TGTGCCAGCAGAGAGGGACTAGCGGGAGGAAACACCGGGGAGCTGTTTTTT
CASREGLAGGNTGELFF
>TRBJ1-1|many|TRBV9|TRBD1
TGTGCCAGCAGCGTAGGCCCGACAGGGGAAACTGAAGCTTTCTTT
CASSVGPTGETEAFF
>TRBJ1-1|many|TRBV21-1|NA
TGTGCCAGCAGCAATTTAACAGGGGGCGCGAACACTGAAGCTTTCTTT
CASSNLTGGANTEAFF
>TRBJ2-6|many|TRBV6-5|TRBD1
TGTGCCAGCAGTTACTCGAGCACAGGGGGCGCTGGGGCCAACGTCCTGACTTTC
CASSYSSTGGAGANVLTF
>TRBJ2-2|many|TRBV7-7|TRBD2
TGTGCCAGCAGCACAGGACTAGCGGGGGCCCCGGGGACCGGGGAGCTGTTTTTT
CASSTGLAGAPGTGELFF
>TRBJ2-7|few|TRBV5-1|NA
TGCGCCAGCAGCTTGGTCACGGCCCTCTACGAGCAGTACTTC
CASSLVTALYEQYF
>TRBJ1-1|many|TRBV12-3/TRBV12-4|NA
TGTGCCAGCAGCCTCTCGAGCCAGGGAGGAACTGAAGCTTTCTTT
CASSLSSQGGTEAFF
>TRBJ1-1|many|TRBV27|NA
TGTGCCAGTCGTTTTGGCACTGAAGCTTTCTTT
CASRFGTEAFF
>TRBJ1-2|many|TRBV6-5|NA
TGTGCCAGCAGTTCCCGGGGGATGAACTATGGCTACACCTTC
CASSSRGMNYGYTF
>TRBJ2-7|many|TRBV6-6|TRBD1
TGTGCCAGCAGTGGCCGGACAGGGGGCTCTGAGCAGTACTTC
CASSGRTGGSEQYF
>TRBJ1-2|many|TRBV29-1|TRBD1
TGCAGCGTGGAAGACTCCGGTACAACAGGGGGCAACTATGGCTACACCTTC
CSVEDSGTTGGNYGYTF
>TRBJ1-2|many|TRBV24-1|NA
TGTGCCACCAGTGACCCCCTTCGGGGGATCTTTGGCTACACCTTC
CATSDPLRGIFGYTF
>TRBJ2-2|many|TRBV12-3/TRBV12-4|NA
TGTGCCACGAGGAGGTCTGCCCCCGGGGAGCTGTTTTTT
CATRRSAPGELFF
>TRBJ2-7|many|TRBV6-2/TRBV6-3|NA
TGTGCCAGCAGAACCCCTTCGACGGGGAAGTCCTACGAGCAGTACTTC
CASRTPSTGKSYEQYF
>TRBJ1-1|many|TRBV5-1|TRBD1
TGCGCCAGCAGCTTTCAGAGGGACAGGGCGACTGAAGCTTTCTTT
CASSFQRDRATEAFF
>TRBJ2-7|NA|TRBV29-1|NA
TGCAGCGTGGGACAATCATACGAGCAGTACTTC
CSVGQSYEQYF
>TRBJ2-2|many|TRBV5-4|TRBD2
TGTGCCAGCAGCGTTATGACTAGCGGGAGACACACCGGGGAGCTGTTTTTT
CASSVMTSGRHTGELFF
>TRBJ2-5|medium-sized|TRBV5-1|NA
TGCGCCAGCAGCTCCCTCGGGGGCGAGACGGAGACCCAGTACTTC
CASSSLGGETETQYF
>TRBJ2-1|many|TRBV2|TRBD1
TGTGCCAGCAAGCCCCCGGGACAGACTTACAATGAGCAGTTCTTC
CASKPPGQTYNEQFF
>TRBJ2-3|many|TRBV11-3|TRBD2
TGTGCCAGCAGCTTAGGAGCGGGAACTAGCACAGATACGCAGTATTTT
CASSLGAGTSTDTQYF
>TRBJ1-2|many|TRBV20-1|NA
TGCAGTGCTAGCTCGGACAGTGTGAACTATGGCTACACCTTC
CSASSDSVNYGYTF
>TRBJ2-7|many|TRBV10-3|NA
TGTGCCATCAGTCAAGGGCGCTACGAGCAGTACTTC
CAISQGRYEQYF
>TRBJ2-5|many|TRBV7-2|NA
TGTGCCAGCAGCTTAGGGGCCATACAAGAGACCCAGTACTTC
CASSLGAIQETQYF
>TRBJ1-2|many|TRBV19|NA
TGTGCCAGTAGATCCAGGGGAGATAACTATGGCTACACCTTC
CASRSRGDNYGYTF
>TRBJ2-7|many|TRBV5-8|TRBD1
TGTGCCAGCGCTTCGGACAGGGGCAGCTCCTACGAGCAGTACTTC
CASASDRGSSYEQYF
>TRBJ2-3|few|TRBV10-3|NA
TGTGCCATCAGCGGACTCCCATCCGATACGCAGTATTTT
CAISGLPSDTQYF
>TRBJ2-7|many|TRBV11-2|NA
TGTGCCAGCAGCTTTCCATATTCCTACGAGCAGTACTTC
CASSFPYSYEQYF
>TRBJ1-3|many|TRBV13|NA
TGTGCCAGCAGCGGCGCCCCCCCTGGAAACACCATATATTTT
CASSGAPPGNTIYF
>TRBJ2-7|many|TRBV11-3|NA
TGTGCCAGCAGCCGACAGGCCGGGACTTCCTACGAGCAGTACTTC
CASSRQAGTSYEQYF
>TRBJ2-7|many|TRBV6-2/TRBV6-3|NA
TGTGCCAGCACCTCAACGATGACAGGCACCTACGAGCAGTACTTC
CASTSTMTGTYEQYF
>TRBJ2-1|many|TRBV10-2|NA
TGCGCCAGCCTGGTTTCTGACAGTTCGAATGAGCAGTTCTTC
CASLVSDSSNEQFF
>TRBJ2-7|many|TRBV6-5|TRBD2
TGTGCCAGCAGTCCGATCCCGGACGCGGGAGGCTTCGACGAGCAGTACTTC
CASSPIPDAGGFDEQYF
>TRBJ2-1|many|TRBV5-4|NA
TGTGCCAGCAGCTTGACAGGGAGACCTAACAATGAGCAGTTCTTC
CASSLTGRPNNEQFF